Given below is one T cell receptor beta chain in context. Its specificity is unknown. An end of the junction differs from the germline gene, which may be a read error. This CDR3 comprises 14 residues. CDR1 is SSHAT, CDR2 FNYEAQ, per germline (reference sequence). This table comes from immunoSEQ multiplex PCR, and its TCRdb copy is limited to in-frame clones, with some not included. The sample has roughly 4,000 clones, roughly four fifths seen once. Tumor samples were taken before definitive surgery or chemotherapy. The data are from a study of high-grade serous ovarian cancer treatment subgroups. Across the whole study: Mean per sample: around 14,000 reads, some 7,500 unique TCR beta rearrangements.

Study-wide results and limits: Bulk tumor TCR sequencing gave no spatial information.

Sequenced: tumor tissue. This sequence joins TRBV7-7 and TRBJ2-5; 7 bases agree with TRBD1. The TCR was taken from a human donor with high-grade serous ovarian cancer. CDR3 in amino acids: CASSLDRLLETQYF. In DNA form, the CDR3 reads TGTGCTAGCAGCCTGGACAGGTTGTTGGAGACCCAGTACTTC.